The 26 T cell receptor beta chains in this list originate from one sample, sequenced in a study of T-cell reconstitution after alpha-beta-depleted transplantation in children (dated by TCRdb to 2016 to 2017). Receptor amplification or capture employed PCR. Instrument on record: Illumina HiSeq 2500. TCR library preparation used molecular barcoding, with unique molecular identifiers applied to normalize quantification of the TCRbeta repertoire. The public reads were run again by TCRdb, first through fastp at Q25 and then through MiXCR, and only productive beta chains were kept. Duplicate CDR3 protein sequences are folded into a single record with the most common DNA and genes. The sample table shows 150,000 to 200,000 distinct CDR3 sequences, and about 6.4% are seen once. The ten largest clones capture roughly 3% of the sample. Sequencing was performed on PBMCs from the stem cell graft donor, taken from the stem cell graft. Receptors originate from a human donor who donated a stem cell graft to a child with Wiskott-Aldrich syndrome.

In its sample, this clonotype was seen many times. The chain is built from TRBV2 and TRBJ1-1, with D tentatively TRBD1 (6 bases). The CDR3 totals 13 residues. V was pared by 9 bases and J by 0 bases, with 11 bases between. Germline CDR1 and CDR2: SNHLY and FYNNEI. The DNA for the CDR3 is TGTGCCAGTAAGGACAGATTGAACACTGAAGCTTTCTTT. This encodes CASKDRLNTEAFF.

This clonotype was seen many times. The chain uses TRBV5-1 and TRBJ1-1; TRBD1 is a possible D gene (5 bases). The ends were cut back, 0 bases at V and 0 bases at J, with 9 bases in the middle. The CDR3 has 15 amino acids. Germline CDR1 is SGHRS and CDR2 is YFSETQ. In DNA form, the CDR3 reads TGCGCCAGCAGCTTGGGAACAGGACTGAACACTGAAGCTTTCTTT. Its protein is CASSLGTGLNTEAFF.

Note on this clonotype: A read error is possible here, since a much larger clone lies one base away. The V call is TRBV7-2, the J call TRBJ2-3; a possible D gene is TRBD2 (6 bases). Per the germline V gene, CDR1 is SGHTA and CDR2 is FQGNSA. The CDR3 extends over 15 amino acids. The CDR3 sequence: CVSSLAGRGTDTQYF. DNA for the CDR3: TGTGTCAGCAGCTTGGCGGGAAGAGGCACAGATACGCAGTATTTT. Supplemented by reference TRBV7-2 and TRBJ2-3, the full variable domain reads GAGVSQSPSNKVTEKGKDVELRCDPISGHTALYWYRQSLGQGLEFLIYFQGNSAPDKSGLPSDRFSAERTGGSVSTLTIQRTQQEDSAVYLCVSSLAGRGTDTQYFGPGTRLTVL.

This sequence joins TRBV5-1 and TRBJ2-7; a weak D match, TRBD2 (7 bases). The length of the CDR3 is 17 residues. Trimming shortened V by 1 base and J by 4 bases, and 21 bases separated the two germline ends. Germline-derived CDR1 and CDR2 are SGHRS and YFSETQ. The CDR3 is CASSLTGGGVQYYEQYF. CDR3 sequence (DNA): TGCGCCAGCAGCTTGACGGGCGGGGGCGTCCAGTATTACGAGCAGTACTTC.

V is TRBV20-1 and J is TRBJ1-4, with D possibly being TRBD1 (5 bases). CDR1 is DFQATT and CDR2 is SNEGSKA in the germline V gene (reference sequence). Trimming pared 4 bases from V and 5 bases from J, leaving 11 bases between. This CDR3 spans 13 amino acids. The CDR3 reads CSATGGGNEKLFF. In DNA, the CDR3 is TGCAGTGCTACGGGGGGAGGAAATGAAAAACTGTTTTTT.

In its sample, this clonotype was seen many times. The chain employs TRBV7-9 and TRBJ1-2, with TRBD1 matching over 7 bases. The germline CDR1 and CDR2 sequences are SEHNR and FQNEAQ (reference sequence). V dropped 1 base and J dropped 7; count of bases not matched to a gene: 3. The CDR3 is 13 amino acids. Written as DNA, the CDR3 is TGTGCCAGCAGCTTAGAAACAGGGGCTGGCTACACCTTC. This gives the protein CASSLETGAGYTF.

Ten or more counts support this clonotype. An end of the junction does not agree with germline; a read error may underlie this. The rearrangement joins TRBV28 to TRBJ2-1; 8 bases are shared with TRBD1. CDR3 length equals 13 residues. CDR1 is MDHEN, CDR2 SYDVKM, per germline. Written as DNA, the CDR3 is TGTGCCAGCAGCTACATGCAGACAGGGGAACGGCTCTTC. Translation: CASSYMQTGERLF. The complete variable domain, with remaining parts taken from reference TRBV28 and TRBJ2-1, reads DVKVTQSSRYLVKRTGEKVFLECVQDMDHENMFWYRQDPGLGLRLIYFSYDVKMKEKGDIPEGYSVSREKKERFSLILESASTNQTSMYLCASSYMQTGERLFGPGTRLTVL.

In its sample, this clonotype was seen many times. The chain has TRBV7-9 and TRBJ1-6; no clear D gene. CDR3 length equals 14 residues. V lost 4 bases, J lost 5 bases, and 9 bases lay in between. Germline-derived CDR1 and CDR2 are SEHNR and FQNEAQ (reference sequence). DNA of the CDR3: TGTGCCAGCAGCTCCATACAGAATAATTCACCCCTCCACTTT. This gives the protein CASSSIQNNSPLHF.

The sample holds one count of this clonotype. V gene TRBV12-2 combines with J gene TRBJ2-5. TRBV12-2 is a pseudogene locus. The CDR3 totals 15 residues. CDR3 protein: CASRLASSLGETQYF. CDR3 nucleotides: TGTGCAAGTCGCTTAGCCAGTTCTTTGGGGGAGACCCAGTACTTC.

This clonotype was found many times. V gene TRBV30 combines with J gene TRBJ2-1; the D is unclear. CDR3 size: 14 residues. CDR1 is GTSNPN and CDR2 is SVGIG in the germline V gene (reference sequence). V lost 0 bases and J lost 3, with 9 bases in between. In DNA, the CDR3 is TGTGCCTGGAGTGTCGGAATTAGCTACAATGAGCAGTTCTTC. This gives the protein CAWSVGISYNEQFF.

This clonotype was counted many times. This sequence joins TRBV20-1 and TRBJ1-1; D is ambiguous. Trimming removed 6 bases from V and 1 base from J, with 9 bases in between. Germline V CDR1 and CDR2: DFQATT, SNEGSKA (reference sequence). The CDR3 has 12 residues. The DNA for the CDR3 is TGCAGTGCCCTGGTTAAGAACACTGAAGCTTTCTTT. Protein: CSALVKNTEAFF.

There are many counts of this clonotype. The CDR3 protein is CASSLGPGEGYSRNEQFF. CDR3 DNA: TGCGCCAGCAGCTTAGGGCCTGGGGAGGGTTATTCCCGCAATGAGCAGTTCTTC. J is TRBJ2-1 and V is TRBV5-1; TRBD2 aligns across 7 bases. V lost 2 bases to trimming and J lost 6 bases; unmatched junction nucleotides: 17. Looked up from germline, CDR1 is SGHRS and CDR2 is YFSETQ. The CDR3 contains 18 residues.

This clonotype has at least ten counts. This chain connects TRBV5-6 to TRBJ2-1; 10 bases agree with TRBD1. Germline CDR1 and CDR2: SGHDT and YYEEEE. V gave up 4 bases and J gave up 5 bases; unmatched junction bases: 12. The length of the CDR3 is 17 residues. The DNA of the CDR3 is TGTGCCAGCAGCCCGACGACAGGGGGCGATAAAGACAATGAGCAGTTCTTC. It translates to CASSPTTGGDKDNEQFF.

This clonotype was recorded at least ten times. The V gene is TRBV24-1, the J gene TRBJ2-1; no firm D call. The CDR3 consists of 14 residues. CDR1 and CDR2 (germline): KGHDR, SFDVKD. The germline V and J ends were trimmed by 3 bases and 8 bases, with 13 bases remaining between them. CDR3 protein: CATSDAPGVHEQFF. The CDR3 DNA follows: TGTGCCACCAGTGATGCCCCCGGAGTACATGAGCAGTTCTTC.

In its sample, this clonotype was seen a few times. This chain links TRBV2 with TRBJ1-2; D is uncertain. Germline CDR1 reads SNHLY; CDR2 reads FYNNEI. The CDR3 sequence is 15 residues long. V was trimmed by 1 base and J by 4 bases, leaving 13 bases between them. This CDR3 is CASSEVVVVPYGYTF. CDR3 nucleotides: TGTGCCAGCAGTGAAGTAGTAGTCGTTCCCTATGGCTACACCTTC.

The V and J genes are TRBV11-2 and TRBJ2-3; TRBD2 agrees at 7 bases. The J segment lost 2 bases and the V segment lost 5 bases, leaving 10 bases of the junction unmatched. The CDR3 sequence is 16 residues long. Germline CDR1 is SGHAT and CDR2 is FQNNGV. CDR3 in amino acids: CASSKYRDYNTDTQYF. CDR3 coding DNA: TGTGCCAGCAGCAAATACCGGGACTACAACACAGATACGCAGTATTTT. The variable domain in full, with the rest retrieved from reference TRBV11-2 and TRBJ2-3, is EAGVAQSPRYKIIEKRQSVAFWCNPISGHATLYWYQQILGQGPKLLIQFQNNGVVDDSQLPKDRFSAERLKGVDSTLKIQPAKLEDSAVYLCASSKYRDYNTDTQYFGPGTRLTVL.

This clonotype appeared a few times. The rearrangement uses TRBV15 and TRBJ1-4; D gene unclear. Germline lookup yields CDR1 LNHNV and CDR2 YYDKDF (reference sequence). The CDR3 is 16 residues long. V lost 4 bases and J lost 6, with 18 bases in between. The CDR3 DNA reads TGTGCCACCAGCACCAGAGAACCGGGAGCCCATGAAAAACTGTTTTTT. It is translated as CATSTREPGAHEKLFF.

This clonotype was counted many times. The chain links TRBV5-1 to TRBJ2-1, with TRBD1 matching over 10 bases. Germline values: CDR1 SGHRS, CDR2 YFSETQ. V dropped 4 bases and J dropped 8; count of bases not matched to a gene: 9. The length of the CDR3 is 15 residues. CDR3 nucleotide sequence: TGCGCCAGCAGCGTCCGGGACAGGGGCGTTGATGAGCAGTTCTTC. Encoded protein: CASSVRDRGVDEQFF.

This clonotype was detected many times. The V and J genes are TRBV6-2 or TRBV6-3 and TRBJ1-1; 8 bases are shared with TRBD1. The germline CDR1 and CDR2 sequences are MNHEY and SVGEGT. The CDR3 is 15 amino acids. V shed 5 bases, J shed 1 base, and the junction held 6 bases outside the gene matches. CDR3 sequence: CASSGDRGGNTEAFF. The CDR3, as DNA: TGTGCCAGCAGTGGAGACAGGGGCGGGAACACTGAAGCTTTCTTT.

This clonotype was detected only a few times. This chain joins TRBV11-2 and TRBJ1-5, with D possibly matching TRBD1 (6 bases). The V gene's germline CDR1 is SGHAT and CDR2 FQNNGV. Trimming took off 1 base at V and 4 bases at J, with 11 bases between the two ends. The length of the CDR3 is 15 residues. CDR3 sequence reads: CASSLGGLKNQPQHF. The CDR3 coding sequence is TGTGCCAGCAGCTTAGGGGGGCTAAAAAATCAGCCCCAGCATTTT.

This clonotype appeared many times. The genes are TRBV20-1 and TRBJ1-2; the D is unclear. V lost 2 bases, J lost 4 bases, and 8 bases lay in between. Germline loops: CDR1 DFQATT, CDR2 SNEGSKA (reference sequence). The CDR3 is made up of 12 amino acids. The CDR3 DNA follows: TGCAGTGCTAGAATCGGTGTCTATGGCTACACCTTC. Translating it yields CSARIGVYGYTF.

A word on this clonotype: A much larger clone sits a single nucleotide away, making a read error possible. The CDR3 DNA reads as TGTGCCAGCAGCGTGTACAGGGGGCCCTTGGTGCTGTTTTTT. Its translation is CASSVYRGPLVLFF. The chain carries TRBV7-9 and TRBJ2-2, with 9 positions matching TRBD1. In germline, CDR1 is SEHNR, CDR2 FQNEAQ (reference sequence). The CDR3 is 14 residues long. V shed 5 bases, J shed 13 bases, and the junction held 11 bases outside the gene matches.

This clonotype was detected ten times or more. J is TRBJ2-5 and V is TRBV5-1, with D tentatively TRBD1 (6 bases). This CDR3 contains 13 residues. Trimming left V 4 bases short and J 3 bases short, with 10 bases between. The V gene's germline CDR1 is SGHRS and CDR2 YFSETQ. CDR3 sequence: CASSNHREETQYF. In nucleotides, the CDR3 is TGCGCCAGCAGCAATCACAGGGAAGAGACCCAGTACTTC.

Here the CDR3 DNA reads TGTGCCTGGAGTGGGGACAGTCCCTCTGGGGCCAACGTCCTGACTTTC. This gives the protein CAWSGDSPSGANVLTF. The V call is TRBV30, the J call TRBJ2-6; 7 bases map to TRBD1. This CDR3 has 16 residues. Trimming removed 1 base from V and 0 bases from J; junction bases left unmatched: 3. From germline, CDR1 is GTSNPN and CDR2 SVGIG (reference sequence).

In this sample, this clonotype turned up many times. CDR3 residues: CASSLAPTDAPYEQYF. DNA for the CDR3: TGTGCCAGCAGCTTAGCCCCGACAGACGCCCCCTACGAGCAGTACTTC. The chain links TRBV7-6 to TRBJ2-7; maybe TRBD1 (5 bases). V shed 0 bases and J shed 2 bases, with 14 bases lying between them. The germline V gene encodes CDR1 SGHVS and CDR2 FNYEAQ. This CDR3 contains 16 residues.

The table lists this clonotype with a few counts. The chain combines TRBV3-1 with TRBJ2-7; the D call may be TRBD1 or TRBD2 (7 bases each). CDR1 LGHDT and CDR2 YNNKEL come from the germline V gene (reference sequence). CDR3 length: 15 amino acids. The V end lost 6 bases, the J end lost 4 bases, and 19 bases lay between the germline ends. CDR3 region: CASSPTTGRGYEQYF. The DNA of the CDR3 is TGTGCCAGCAGTCCTACGACAGGGAGGGGTTACGAGCAGTACTTC.